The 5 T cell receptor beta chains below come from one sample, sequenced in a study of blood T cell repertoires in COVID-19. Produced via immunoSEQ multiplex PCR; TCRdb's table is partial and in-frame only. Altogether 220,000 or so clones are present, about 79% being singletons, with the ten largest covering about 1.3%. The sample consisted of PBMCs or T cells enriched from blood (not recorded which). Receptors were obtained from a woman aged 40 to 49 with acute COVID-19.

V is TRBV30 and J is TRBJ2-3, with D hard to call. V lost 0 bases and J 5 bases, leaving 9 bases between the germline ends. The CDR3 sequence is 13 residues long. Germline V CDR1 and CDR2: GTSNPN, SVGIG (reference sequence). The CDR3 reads CAWSVGSGDTQYF. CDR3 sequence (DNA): TGTGCCTGGAGTGTCGGTAGTGGAGATACGCAGTATTTT.

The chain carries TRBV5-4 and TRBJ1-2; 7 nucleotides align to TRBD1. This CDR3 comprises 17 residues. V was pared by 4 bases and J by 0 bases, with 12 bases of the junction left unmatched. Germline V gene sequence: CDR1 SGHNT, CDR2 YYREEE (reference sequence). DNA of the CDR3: TGTGCCAGCAGCCCCCTGAGGCAGGGGGGTTCTAACTATGGCTACACCTTC. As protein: CASSPLRQGGSNYGYTF.

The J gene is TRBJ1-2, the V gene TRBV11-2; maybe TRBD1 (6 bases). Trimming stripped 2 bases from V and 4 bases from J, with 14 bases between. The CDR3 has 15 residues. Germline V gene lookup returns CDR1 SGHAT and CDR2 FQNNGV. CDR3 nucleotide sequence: TGTGCCAGCAGCTTATCGACCAGGGGTGGCTATGGCTACACCTTC. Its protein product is CASSLSTRGGYGYTF. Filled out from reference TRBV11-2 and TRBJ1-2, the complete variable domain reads EAGVAQSPRYKIIEKRQSVAFWCNPISGHATLYWYQQILGQGPKLLIQFQNNGVVDDSQLPKDRFSAERLKGVDSTLKIQPAKLEDSAVYLCASSLSTRGGYGYTFGSGTRLTVV.

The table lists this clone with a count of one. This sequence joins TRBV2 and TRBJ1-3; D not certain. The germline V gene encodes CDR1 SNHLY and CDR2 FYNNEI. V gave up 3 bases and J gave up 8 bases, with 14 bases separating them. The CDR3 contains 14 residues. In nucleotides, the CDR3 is TGTGCCAGCAGTGATTTGGTTGGCCCTGACACCATATATTTT. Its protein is CASSDLVGPDTIYF.

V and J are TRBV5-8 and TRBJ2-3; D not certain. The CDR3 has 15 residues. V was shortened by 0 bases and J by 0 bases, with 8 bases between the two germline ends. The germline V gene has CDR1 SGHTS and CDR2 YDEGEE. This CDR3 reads CASSLVGGSTDTQYF. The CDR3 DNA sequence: TGTGCCAGCAGCTTGGTCGGCGGCAGCACAGATACGCAGTATTTT.